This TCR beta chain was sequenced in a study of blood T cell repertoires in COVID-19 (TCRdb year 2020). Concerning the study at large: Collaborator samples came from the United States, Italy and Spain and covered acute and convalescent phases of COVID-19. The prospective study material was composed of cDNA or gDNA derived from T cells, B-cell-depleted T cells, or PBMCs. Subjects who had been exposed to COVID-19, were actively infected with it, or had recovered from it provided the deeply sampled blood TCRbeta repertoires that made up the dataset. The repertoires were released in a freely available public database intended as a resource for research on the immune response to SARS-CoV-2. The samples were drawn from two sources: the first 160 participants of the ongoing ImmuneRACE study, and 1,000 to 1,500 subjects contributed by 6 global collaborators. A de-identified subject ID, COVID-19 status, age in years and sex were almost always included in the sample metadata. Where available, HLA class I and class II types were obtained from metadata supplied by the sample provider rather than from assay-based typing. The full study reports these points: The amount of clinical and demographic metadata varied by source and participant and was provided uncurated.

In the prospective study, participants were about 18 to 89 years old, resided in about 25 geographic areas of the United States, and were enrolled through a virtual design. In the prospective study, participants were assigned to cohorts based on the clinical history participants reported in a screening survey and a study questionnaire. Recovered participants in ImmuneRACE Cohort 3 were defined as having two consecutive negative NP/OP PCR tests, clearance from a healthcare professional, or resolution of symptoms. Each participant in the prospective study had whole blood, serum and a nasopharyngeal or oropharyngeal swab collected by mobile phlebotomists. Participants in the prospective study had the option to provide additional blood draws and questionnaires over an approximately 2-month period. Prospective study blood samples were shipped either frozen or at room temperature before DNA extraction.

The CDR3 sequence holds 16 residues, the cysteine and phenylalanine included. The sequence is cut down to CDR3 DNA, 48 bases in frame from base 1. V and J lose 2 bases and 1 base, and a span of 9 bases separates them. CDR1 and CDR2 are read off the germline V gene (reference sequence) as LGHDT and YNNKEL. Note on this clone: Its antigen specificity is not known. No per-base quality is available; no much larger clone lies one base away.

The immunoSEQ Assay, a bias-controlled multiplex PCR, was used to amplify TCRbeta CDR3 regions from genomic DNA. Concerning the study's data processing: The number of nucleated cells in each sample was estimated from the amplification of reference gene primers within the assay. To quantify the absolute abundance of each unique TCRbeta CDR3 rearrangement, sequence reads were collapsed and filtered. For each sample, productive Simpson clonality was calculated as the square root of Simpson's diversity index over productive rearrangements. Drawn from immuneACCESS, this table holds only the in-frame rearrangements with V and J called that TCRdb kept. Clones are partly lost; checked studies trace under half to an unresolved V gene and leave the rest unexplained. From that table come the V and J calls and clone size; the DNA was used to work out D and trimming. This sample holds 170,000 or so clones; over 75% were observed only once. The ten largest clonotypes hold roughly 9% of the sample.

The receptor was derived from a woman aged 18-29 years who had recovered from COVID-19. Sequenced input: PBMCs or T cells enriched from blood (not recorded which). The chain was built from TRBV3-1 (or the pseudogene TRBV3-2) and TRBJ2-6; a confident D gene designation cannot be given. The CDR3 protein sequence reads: CASSQSQYSGANVLTF. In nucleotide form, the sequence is TGTGCCAGCAGCCAATCACAGTATTCTGGGGCCAACGTCCTGACTTTC.